This T cell receptor beta chain was recorded in a study of blood T cell repertoires in COVID-19. For the study at large: Acute and convalescent COVID-19 specimens originated in the United States, Italy and Spain.

The germline CDR1 and CDR2 sequences are LGHDT and YNNKEL (reference sequence). The CDR3 extends over 18 amino acids. Trimming stripped 0 bases from V and 0 bases from J, with 18 bases between. Generated by immunoSEQ multiplex PCR, the TCRdb table keeps only in-frame clones and is missing some. Among 130,000 to 150,000 clones, about 90% were seen once, and the ten largest hold approximately 2.5%. The origin of this receptor is a human donor in a cohort sampled during active COVID-19. V is TRBV3-1 (or the pseudogene TRBV3-2) and J is TRBJ2-7; the D gene is possibly TRBD2 (7 bases). The sequencing sample was made of peripheral blood. CDR3 nucleotide sequence: TGTGCCAGCAGCCAAGAAGGGGGGGCGAGCTCCCTCTCCTACGAGCAGTACTTC. This gives the protein CASSQEGGASSLSYEQYF.